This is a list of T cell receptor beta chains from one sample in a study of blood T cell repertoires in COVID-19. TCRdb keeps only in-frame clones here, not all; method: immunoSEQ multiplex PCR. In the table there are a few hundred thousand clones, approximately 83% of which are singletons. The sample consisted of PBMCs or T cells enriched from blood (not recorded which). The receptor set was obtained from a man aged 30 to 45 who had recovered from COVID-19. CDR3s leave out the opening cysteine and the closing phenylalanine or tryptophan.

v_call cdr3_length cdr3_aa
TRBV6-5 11 ASNQGEGQPQH
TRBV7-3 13 ASSLWGPNTGELF
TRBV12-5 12 ASGSLSGANVLT
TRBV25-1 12 ASRPGVAVDGYT
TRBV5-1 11 ASSLEGAWGYT
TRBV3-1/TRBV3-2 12 ASSPLSSLYGYT
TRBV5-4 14 ASGQTSGGPTDTQY
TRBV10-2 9 ASTTGYEQY
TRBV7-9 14 ASSLGLGGAYNEQF
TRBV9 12 ASSVTPGADTQY
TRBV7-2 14 ASSLNGGGLKEKLF
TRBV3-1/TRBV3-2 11 ASSQGQFYGYT
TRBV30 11 AWSVSQGNGQF
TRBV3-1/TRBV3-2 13 ASSPTTGVTYGYT
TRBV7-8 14 ASSLRLAAGTDTQY
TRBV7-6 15 ASSLRKQGVVDTEAF
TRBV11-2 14 ASSLVGEQGGTEAF
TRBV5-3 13 ARSLATRIGYGYT
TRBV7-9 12 ASSLGQGADGYT
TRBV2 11 AGRTGPAYEQY
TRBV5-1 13 ASSLQLAGHNEQF